This T cell receptor (beta chain) was obtained from a study of cytomegalovirus exposure and HLA in healthy donors. V was shortened by 5 bases and J by 8 bases, with 10 bases between the two germline ends. Germline V gene sequence: CDR1 SGHTA, CDR2 FQGNSA. This CDR3 comprises 12 residues. The PCR was carried out with 60 Vbeta primers and 13 Jbeta primers. Assay used: immunoSEQ multiplex PCR; TCRdb lists only in-frame clones, some missing. Among about 140,000 clones listed, about 78% were seen once. This sequence was found in a man between 18 and 29 years old in good health and CMV-seronegative. The chain couples TRBV7-2 to TRBJ2-1; D is unresolved. Input material: PBMCs. For the CDR3, the DNA is TGTGCCAGCAGCGTGTCCCTCTATGAGCAGTTCTTC. Translation: CASSVSLYEQFF.